The 7 T cell receptor beta chains in this list originate from one sample, sequenced in a study of response to subunit inactivated influenza vaccine. TCRdb recomputed calls from the RT-PCR reads with MiXCR, one row per CDR3 protein. Among about 530,000 distinct CDR3 sequences listed, 10% to 15% were seen once. This specimen was PBMCs from blood, taken 35 to 45 days after vaccination. The receptors stem from a man aged 45 to 65 who received an inactivated influenza vaccine.

This clonotype was seen at least ten times. V is TRBV7-9 and J is TRBJ2-5; tentatively, D is TRBD1 or TRBD2 (5 bases each). Trimming took 6 bases from V and 5 from J, leaving 7 bases between them. CDR3 length equals 11 residues. Germline CDR1 reads SEHNR; CDR2 reads FQNEAQ (reference sequence). The CDR3 DNA is TGTGCCAGCAGGAGGGGTGAGACCCAGTACTTC. Its translation: CASRRGETQYF.

The chain has TRBV20-1 and TRBJ2-5; D remains ambiguous. This CDR3 has 12 amino acids. The ends were cut back, 1 base at V and 3 bases at J, with 6 bases in the middle. Germline V lookup: CDR1 DFQATT, CDR2 SNEGSKA (reference sequence). The CDR3 DNA reads as TGCAGTGCTAGAGGTGATGAAGAGACCCAGTACTTC. The encoded protein is CSARGDEETQYF.

This clonotype has a count of ten or more. This chain joins TRBV20-1 and TRBJ2-2, with D uncertain. Germline loops: CDR1 DFQATT, CDR2 SNEGSKA (reference sequence). The CDR3 contains 11 residues. Here the CDR3 reads CSLKRVGELFF. In nucleotides, the CDR3 is TGCAGCCTCAAACGAGTCGGGGAGCTGTTTTTT.

This rearrangement joins TRBV20-1 to TRBJ2-1; 9 positions agree with TRBD1. Germline CDR1 is DFQATT and CDR2 is SNEGSKA (reference sequence). V dropped 5 bases and J dropped 2; count of bases not matched to a gene: 7. The CDR3 consists of 15 residues. The CDR3 is CSAGSGTGPYNEQFF. The CDR3 nucleotides read TGCAGTGCTGGCTCCGGGACAGGGCCCTACAATGAGCAGTTCTTC.

The J gene is TRBJ2-7, the V gene TRBV7-2; TRBD2 might be the D (5 bases). The length of the CDR3 is 14 residues. Trimming removed 2 bases from V and 2 bases from J, with 10 bases in between. Germline assignment: CDR1 SGHTA and CDR2 FQGNSA. CDR3 in DNA: TGTGCCAGCAGCTTATCAAGCGGCACCTACGAGCAGTACTTC. Translated, it gives CASSLSSGTYEQYF. The full variable domain, in which reference TRBV7-2 and TRBJ2-7 provide the parts outside the CDR3, is GAGVSQSPSNKVTEKGKDVELRCDPISGHTALYWYRQSLGQGLEFLIYFQGNSAPDKSGLPSDRFSAERTGGSVSTLTIQRTQQEDSAVYLCASSLSSGTYEQYFGPGTRLTVT.

V is TRBV7-3 and J is TRBJ2-1; 10 bases fit TRBD2. CDR3 length: 18 residues. The V gene end was trimmed by 5 bases and the J gene end by 0 bases; junction bases not matched to a gene: 10. The V gene's germline CDR1 is SGHTA and CDR2 FQGTGA. The DNA of the CDR3 is TGTGCCAGCAGCCCCCGCGGACTAGCGGACCTCTCCTACAATGAGCAGTTCTTC. Translating it yields CASSPRGLADLSYNEQFF.

This clonotype was seen only a few times. The chain recombines TRBV10-2 with TRBJ2-1; TRBD2 aligns across 10 bases. The CDR3 loop spans 16 amino acids. The V gene's germline CDR1 is WSHSY and CDR2 SAAADI. With 1 base clipped from V and 6 bases from J, the junction kept 6 bases outside the gene matches. The CDR3 here is CASSEFSGRASNEQFF. In nucleotides, the CDR3 is TGCGCCAGCAGTGAGTTCAGCGGGAGGGCCTCCAATGAGCAGTTCTTC.